Here is one TCR beta chain with its context. The source of the sample is a study of tumor and adjacent non-tumor tissue in lung cancer. Study at large: The patients, 9 to 11 men and five or six women, were about 30 to 76 with stage I to III disease.

This sample's RNA came from whole unsorted tissue. TCRbeta libraries were built with three rounds of nested PCR, modified from ARM-PCR. TCRdb independently ran MiXCR on the multiplex PCR reads; one entry per CDR3 protein. The profile shows under 150,000 distinct CDR3 sequences, around 60% of them singletons. What was sequenced was lung tumor tissue. The clonotype originates from a man aged 55 to 70 with small cell lung cancer.

The CDR3 sequence is CSVRRGTGANVLTF. In DNA form, the CDR3 reads TGCAGTGTCCGGAGGGGAACCGGGGCCAACGTCCTGACTTTC. This chain uses TRBV20-1 with TRBJ2-6, with D tentatively TRBD2 (6 bases). Germline V lookup: CDR1 DFQATT, CDR2 SNEGSKA (reference sequence). V was shortened by 7 bases and J by 4 bases, with 14 bases between the two germline ends. The CDR3 consists of 14 residues.